Here is one T cell receptor beta chain with its context. The antigen is not known. The PCR had 60 Vbeta and 13 Jbeta primers. Profiling relied on immunoSEQ multiplex PCR, and the TCRdb table lists in-frame clones only, not all of them. The table lists around 100,000 clones, roughly 73% of them singletons. This sample is drawn from a study of cytomegalovirus exposure and HLA in healthy donors. Points from the study as a whole: Common viral pathogens seemed, in a later analysis, to connect with several of the most significant clusters.

CDR1 and CDR2 (germline): SGHDN, FVKESK. The J segment lost 3 bases and the V segment lost 4 bases, leaving 12 bases of the junction unmatched. This CDR3 comprises 18 residues. The receptor was isolated from a woman in her 30s in good health and CMV-seronegative. The chain employs TRBV14 and TRBJ1-1, with 12 nucleotides matching TRBD1. Sample: PBMCs. The CDR3 coding sequence is TGTGCCAGCAGCCTTCGCCCGGGACAGGGGGCTCGGGACACTGAAGCTTTCTTT. This codes for CASSLRPGQGARDTEAFF.